A single sample gave rise to the 2 T cell receptor beta chains below, sequenced in a study of T cells in Graves' hyperthyroidism and ophthalmopathy. Amplification yielded TCR beta CDR3 regions, with RNA transcripts as the source. When the TCR CDR3 underwent first-round RT-PCR, the HTBI primer set was used. MiXCR, run by TCRdb on the multiplex PCR reads, gives a single entry per CDR3 protein. The data hold some 350,000 distinct CDR3 sequences, with approximately 19% observed a single time. The sample consisted of blood. These receptors were obtained from a young woman with Graves' hyperthyroidism.

This sequence joins TRBV24-1 and TRBJ2-5; 9 positions agree with TRBD1. This CDR3 has 16 residues. Germline lookup yields CDR1 KGHDR and CDR2 SFDVKD. Trimming removed 1 base from V and 2 bases from J; junction bases left unmatched: 4. The CDR3 DNA sequence: TGTGCCACCAGTGATTTTCTGGACAGGGGACAAGAGACCCAGTACTTC. The encoded protein is CATSDFLDRGQETQYF.

Ten or more counts support this clonotype. This rearrangement joins TRBV11-2 to TRBJ2-7; 10 nucleotides agree with TRBD2. Germline trimming cut 5 bases from V and 3 bases from J; bases unmatched to any gene: 19. CDR3 length equals 19 residues. Germline values: CDR1 SGHAT, CDR2 FQNNGV. Here the CDR3 reads CASSLGAVVAGGKVYEQYF. DNA for the CDR3: TGTGCCAGCAGCCTAGGGGCGGTGGTAGCGGGAGGTAAGGTCTACGAGCAGTACTTC.